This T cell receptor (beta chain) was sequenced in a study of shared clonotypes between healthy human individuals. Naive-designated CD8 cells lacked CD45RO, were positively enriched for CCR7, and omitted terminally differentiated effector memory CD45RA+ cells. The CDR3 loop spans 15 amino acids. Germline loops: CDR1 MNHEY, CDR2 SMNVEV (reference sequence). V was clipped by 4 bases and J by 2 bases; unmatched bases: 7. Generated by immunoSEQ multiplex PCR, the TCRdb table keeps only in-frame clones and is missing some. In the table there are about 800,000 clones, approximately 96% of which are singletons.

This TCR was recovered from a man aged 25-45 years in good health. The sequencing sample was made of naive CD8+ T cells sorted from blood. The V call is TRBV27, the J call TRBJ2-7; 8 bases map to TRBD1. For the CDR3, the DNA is TGTGCCAGCAGTTCCCCGCAGGGGGCCCCCTACGAGCAGTACTTC. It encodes CASSSPQGAPYEQYF.